What follows are 16 T cell receptor beta chains derived from one specimen sequenced in a study of CD8+CD57+ T cells in acquired aplastic anemia. Genomic DNA, the template, was used for profiling of the TCR beta VDJ and CDR3. TCRdb re-derived calls from the reads in MiXCR, one entry per CDR3 protein. The table records about 70,000 distinct CDR3 sequences, under 65% of them present only once. Sequencing was performed on sorted CD4+, CD8+, or CD8+CD57+ T cells (not recorded which) from PBMCs. These receptors were taken from a human donor in good health, serving as a control.

With respect to this clonotype: It is likely a read error, because the conserved phenylalanine at the end of the CDR3 is missing. The chain links TRBV5-1 to TRBJ2-7; no firm D call. CDR3 length: 12 amino acids. The germline gives CDR1 SGHRS, CDR2 YFSETQ. V shed 5 bases and J shed 4 bases, with 10 bases lying between them. CDR3 sequence reads: CASRIDGYEQYS. In nucleotides, the CDR3 is TGCGCCAGCAGGATAGATGGATACGAGCAGTACTCC.

This clonotype showed up many times. The chain is built from TRBV6-1 and TRBJ2-5, with 12 bases identical to TRBD2. The V and J ends lost 6 bases and 5 bases, in that order; junction bases with no gene match: 10. The CDR3 extends over 16 amino acids. Germline V gene data show CDR1 as MNHNS and CDR2 as SASEGT. The CDR3 nucleotides are TGTGCCAGCAGCAAATCTAGCGGGAGGGCCCATGAGACCCAGTACTTC. This sequence encodes CASSKSSGRAHETQYF.

This clonotype was counted ten times or more. CDR3 nucleotides: TGTGCCAGCAGCCAAGACCTGGGCTCCTACGAGCAGTACTTC. Translating it yields CASSQDLGSYEQYF. V usage is TRBV14 and J usage is TRBJ2-7; D not resolved. V lost 0 bases and J 0 bases, leaving 6 bases between the germline ends. Germline assignment: CDR1 SGHDN and CDR2 FVKESK. The CDR3 loop spans 14 amino acids.

There are many counts of this clonotype. The gene calls are TRBV7-9 and TRBJ2-3; TRBD2 matches at 10 bases. Germline CDR1 and CDR2: SEHNR and FQNEAQ (reference sequence). The J segment lost 2 bases and the V segment lost 5 bases, leaving 10 bases of the junction unmatched. The CDR3 runs to 17 residues. The CDR3 sequence is CASSHPTSGAATDTQYF. The CDR3 DNA reads TGTGCCAGCAGCCATCCAACTAGCGGGGCTGCCACAGATACGCAGTATTTT. Using reference TRBV7-9 and TRBJ2-3 for the parts outside the CDR3, the full variable domain is DTGVSQNPRHKITKRGQNVTFRCDPISEHNRLYWYRQTLGQGPEFLTYFQNEAQLEKSRLLSDRFSAERPKGSFSTLEIQRTEQGDSAMYLCASSHPTSGAATDTQYFGPGTRLTVL.

This clonotype was observed a few times. The rearrangement links TRBV29-1 to TRBJ1-2; D not certain. V was clipped by 4 bases and J by 0 bases, with 12 bases between them. Germline V CDR1 and CDR2: SQVTM, ANQGSEA. This CDR3 is 14 amino acids long. DNA of the CDR3: TGCAGCGTTGTGGTCGGAGACTCTAACTATGGCTACACCTTC. Translating gives CSVVVGDSNYGYTF.

V and J are TRBV3-1 and TRBJ2-5; TRBD1 agrees at 9 bases. The ends lost 4 bases at V and 9 bases at J; junction bases unmatched: 24. The CDR3 sequence is 19 residues long. The V gene's germline CDR1 is LGHDT and CDR2 YNNKEL (reference sequence). Here the CDR3 DNA reads TGTGCCAGCAGCCGCTATCCCCCGGGGACAGGGAGTTTGGGGGAGGCCCAGTACTTC. Translation gives CASSRYPPGTGSLGEAQYF.

The V gene is TRBV24-1, the J gene TRBJ1-2; D uncertain. Germline V gene data show CDR1 as KGHDR and CDR2 as SFDVKD. The CDR3 runs to 14 residues. Between the trimmed V and J ends, which lost 4 bases and 8 bases, there was a span of 16 bases. CDR3 sequence reads: CATSESKGGDGYTF. The CDR3 DNA is TGTGCCACCAGTGAATCGAAGGGTGGAGACGGCTACACCTTC.

This chain joins TRBV10-3 and TRBJ2-2; no clear D. Trimming took off 3 bases at V and 1 base at J, with 9 bases between the two ends. Germline values: CDR1 ENHRY, CDR2 SYGVKD. This CDR3 is built from 15 residues. As DNA, the CDR3 is TGTGCCATCAGTGATGTTCCAGGGAACACCGGGGAGCTGTTTTTT. Translating it yields CAISDVPGNTGELFF.

This chain links TRBV10-2 with TRBJ2-7, with a tentative D call TRBD2 (5 bases). Per germline, CDR1 WSHSY and CDR2 SAAADI. Trimming cost V 7 bases and J 7 bases, with 11 bases left between them. This CDR3 region has 11 residues. CDR3 loop: CASTAGVEQYF. The CDR3 DNA sequence: TGCGCCAGCACTGCGGGTGTGGAGCAGTACTTC.

By frequency in the sample, this clonotype is medium-sized (0.01 to 0.1%). J is TRBJ2-7 and V is TRBV2; maybe TRBD2 (6 bases). V was trimmed by 8 bases and J by 5 bases, leaving 7 bases between them. This CDR3 region has 10 residues. The germline V gene encodes CDR1 SNHLY and CDR2 FYNNEI. CDR3 nucleotides: TGTGCCAGCCGGGGGAACGAGCAGTACTTC. It translates to CASRGNEQYF.

The J gene is TRBJ2-7, the V gene TRBV9, with 9 bases lining up with TRBD1. This CDR3 spans 16 amino acids. V dropped 2 bases and J dropped 1; count of bases not matched to a gene: 7. Germline V CDR1 and CDR2: SGDLS, YYNGEE. The chain's CDR3 is CASSVTGQGTSYEQYF. Written as DNA, the CDR3 is TGTGCCAGCAGCGTGACAGGACAGGGGACGTCCTACGAGCAGTACTTC.

This clonotype showed up many times. The chain joins TRBV4-1 to TRBJ1-1; D is undetermined. V gave up 3 bases and J gave up 2 bases, with 4 bases separating them. CDR3 length equals 12 residues. Per the germline V gene, CDR1 is MGHRA and CDR2 is YSYEKL. Written as DNA, the CDR3 is TGCGCCAGCAGCCACCGTAACACTGAAGCTTTCTTT. Its translation is CASSHRNTEAFF.

This sequence joins TRBV5-1 and TRBJ2-3, with TRBD1 identical over 10 bases. The CDR3 runs 14 residues. Germline V gene sequence: CDR1 SGHRS, CDR2 YFSETQ. V was pared by 4 bases and J by 4 bases, with 3 bases of the junction left unmatched. CDR3 sequence: CASSAGQGADTQYF. The CDR3 DNA is TGCGCCAGCAGCGCAGGACAGGGGGCAGATACGCAGTATTTT.

The sample holds many counts of this clonotype. The gene calls are TRBV11-3 and TRBJ2-3; a possible D gene is TRBD2 (5 bases). V shed 3 bases and J shed 4 bases, with 8 bases lying between them. This CDR3 spans 13 amino acids. Germline V CDR1 and CDR2: SGHNT, YENEEA. The CDR3 nucleotides read TGTGCCAGCAGCTTGACTATTGCAGATACGCAGTATTTT. Translation gives CASSLTIADTQYF.

This clonotype was counted ten times or more. This chain joins TRBV12-3 or TRBV12-4 and TRBJ2-3, with D possibly matching TRBD2 (5 bases). This CDR3 has 14 amino acids. V lost 4 bases and J 0 bases, leaving 8 bases between the germline ends. CDR3 sequence reads: CASSWWTSTDTQYF. DNA for the CDR3: TGTGCCAGCAGTTGGTGGACTAGCACAGATACGCAGTATTTT.

This clonotype was picked up many times. The chain joins TRBV20-1 to TRBJ2-3; 10 bases are a match to TRBD2. There are 16 residues in the CDR3. CDR1 DFQATT and CDR2 SNEGSKA come from the germline V gene (reference sequence). The J segment lost 6 bases and the V segment lost 8 bases, leaving 17 bases of the junction unmatched. CDR3 region: CSTTDERGGPLDTQYF. CDR3 coding DNA: TGCAGTACGACCGACGAGCGGGGGGGCCCTTTGGATACGCAGTATTTT.